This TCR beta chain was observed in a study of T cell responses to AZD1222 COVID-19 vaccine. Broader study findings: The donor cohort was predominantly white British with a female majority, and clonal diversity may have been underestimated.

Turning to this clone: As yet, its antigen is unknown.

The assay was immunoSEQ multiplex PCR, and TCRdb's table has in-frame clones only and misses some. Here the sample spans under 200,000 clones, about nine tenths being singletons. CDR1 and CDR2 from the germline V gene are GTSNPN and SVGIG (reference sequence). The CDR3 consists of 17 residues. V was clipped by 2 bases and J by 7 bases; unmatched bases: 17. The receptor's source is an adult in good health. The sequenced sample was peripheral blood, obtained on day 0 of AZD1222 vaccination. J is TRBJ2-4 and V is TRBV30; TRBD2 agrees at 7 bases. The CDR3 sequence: CAWSRAGGGNVWNIQYF. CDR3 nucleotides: TGTGCCTGGAGTCGCGCCGGCGGGGGAAACGTTTGGAACATTCAGTACTTC.